Below are 31 T cell receptor beta chains sequenced from a single sample in a study of T cell changes during pregnancy in multiple sclerosis. The protocol was immunoSEQ multiplex PCR, while the TCRdb copy is restricted to in-frame clones and leaves out a portion. Here the sample spans tens of thousands of clones, 93% being singletons. Source: peripheral blood, taken in the second trimester of pregnancy. All receptors derive from a female donor with multiple sclerosis, enrolled in a pregnancy study.

The count of this clone is one. V and J are TRBV2 and TRBJ2-1; 9 bases map to TRBD2. This CDR3 comprises 17 residues. V was pared by 3 bases and J by 0 bases, with 6 bases of the junction left unmatched. Germline V gene data show CDR1 as SNHLY and CDR2 as FYNNEI. CDR3 protein: CASSDSSGRSSYNEQFF. Written as DNA, the CDR3 is TGTGCCAGCAGTGACAGTAGCGGGAGAAGCTCCTACAATGAGCAGTTCTTC.

CDR3 amino acids: CASSPYAEGGYGYTF. CDR3 DNA sequence: TGTGCCAGCAGCCCCTACGCTGAAGGGGGATATGGCTACACCTTC. The rearrangement joins TRBV7-2 to TRBJ1-2; possible D gene TRBD1, 6 bases. There are 15 residues in the CDR3. From germline, CDR1 is SGHTA and CDR2 FQGNSA. V gave up 5 bases and J gave up 5 bases, with 18 bases separating them.

The chain carries TRBV19 and TRBJ1-5; D perhaps matches TRBD1 (5 bases). Trimming shortened V by 5 bases and J by 5 bases, and 10 bases separated the two germline ends. Germline CDR1 reads LNHDA; CDR2 reads SQIVND (reference sequence). This CDR3 spans 13 amino acids. The CDR3 protein is CASSSDNYQPQHF. CDR3 DNA sequence: TGTGCCAGTAGTTCGGACAATTATCAGCCCCAGCATTTT.

The rearrangement joins TRBV14 to TRBJ1-2; a possible D gene is TRBD1 (6 bases). The CDR3 sequence is 15 residues long. Germline V gene sequence: CDR1 SGHDN, CDR2 FVKESK. Trimming shortened V by 1 base and J by 5 bases, and 14 bases separated the two germline ends. This CDR3 reads CASSQVSGALYGYTF. The CDR3 DNA sequence: TGTGCCAGCAGCCAAGTCTCAGGGGCTTTATATGGCTACACCTTC.

This clone was observed once. The sample has other DNA sequences that encode this CDR3 too. The CDR3 is CASSRDRDETQYF. DNA of the CDR3: TGTGCCAGCTCCCGGGACAGGGACGAGACCCAGTACTTC. The genes are TRBV6-1 and TRBJ2-5, with TRBD1 matching over 9 bases. Trimming cost V 8 bases and J 5 bases; bases outside gene matches: 6. The CDR3 has 13 residues. Looked up from germline, CDR1 is MNHNS and CDR2 is SASEGT.

This chain connects TRBV4-3 to TRBJ2-1; 9 bases map to TRBD2. V trimming: 1 base; J trimming: 13 bases; junction bases outside the gene matches: 14. The CDR3 has 16 residues. The germline gives CDR1 LGHNA, CDR2 YSLEER. The CDR3 coding sequence is TGCGCCAGCAGCCAAGGTCTCGGGACTAGCTACTATCTTCAGTTCTTC. Translation: CASSQGLGTSYYLQFF.

CDR3 amino acids: CASSGQGPTVSSYNEQFF. CDR3 DNA: TGTGCCAGCAGCGGACAGGGGCCCACCGTATCCTCCTACAATGAGCAGTTCTTC. This rearrangement joins TRBV9 to TRBJ2-1; the match to TRBD1 covers 8 bases. The CDR3 loop spans 18 amino acids. J was trimmed by 0 bases and V by 3 bases; bases with no gene match: 11. Germline V gene lookup returns CDR1 SGDLS and CDR2 YYNGEE.

This chain connects TRBV9 to TRBJ2-3; TRBD2 matches at 15 bases. The V gene end was trimmed by 3 bases and the J gene end by 6 bases; junction bases not matched to a gene: 5. Germline values: CDR1 SGDLS, CDR2 YYNGEE. This CDR3 comprises 16 residues. The CDR3 sequence: CASSAGLAGGTDTQYF. The CDR3 DNA follows: TGTGCCAGCAGCGCGGGACTAGCGGGAGGTACCGATACGCAGTATTTT.

This chain joins TRBV7-2 and TRBJ2-7, with D possibly TRBD1 on 6 matching bases. This CDR3 region has 15 residues. V shed 2 bases and J shed 0 bases, with 11 bases lying between them. Germline CDR1 and CDR2: SGHTA and FQGNSA. The CDR3 spells CASSLSRGSSYEQYF. CDR3 bases: TGTGCCAGCAGCTTATCTAGGGGGAGCTCCTACGAGCAGTACTTC.

V and J are TRBV28 and TRBJ2-1, with 10 bases fitting TRBD2. J was trimmed by 6 bases and V by 6 bases; bases with no gene match: 8. CDR1 and CDR2 (germline): MDHEN, SYDVKM. There are 15 residues in the CDR3. The CDR3 DNA is TGTGCCAGCAGGAATAGCGGGAGGTGGGGCAATGAGCAGTTCTTC. Protein product: CASRNSGRWGNEQFF.

The chain links TRBV6-6 to TRBJ1-2; D is undetermined. The germline V gene has CDR1 MNHNY and CDR2 SVGAGI (reference sequence). The CDR3 is 13 amino acids. V dropped 7 bases and J dropped 6 bases, with 15 bases sitting between them. CDR3 sequence: CASTPFVFDGYTF. The CDR3 DNA follows: TGTGCCAGCACCCCGTTCGTTTTTGATGGCTACACCTTC.

The CDR3 protein is CASLRDTPREYEQYF. For the CDR3, the DNA is TGTGCCAGCCTCCGGGACACCCCCAGAGAATACGAGCAGTACTTC. The V and J genes are TRBV6-1 and TRBJ2-7, with a weak D call TRBD1 (6 bases). The CDR3 runs 15 residues. Germline CDR1 is MNHNS and CDR2 is SASEGT. V shed 8 bases and J shed 4 bases, with 21 bases lying between them.

The chain carries TRBV5-4 and TRBJ2-6; possible D gene TRBD1, 5 bases. Trimming removed 5 bases at V and 7 bases at J, with 25 bases between. Germline V gene data show CDR1 as SGHNT and CDR2 as YYREEE (reference sequence). The CDR3 spans 18 residues. The CDR3 nucleotides are TGTGCCAGCAGGTCGGACCGCGAAGGGGTTGTTAACGCCAACGTCCTGACTTTC. This encodes CASRSDREGVVNANVLTF.

This chain connects TRBV10-1 to TRBJ2-7, with D perhaps TRBD2 (5 bases). The germline V gene encodes CDR1 WNHNN and CDR2 SYGVQD (reference sequence). The CDR3 is made up of 15 amino acids. Between the trimmed V and J ends, which lost 2 bases and 0 bases, there was a span of 11 bases. The chain's CDR3 is CASSEGLNPSYEQYF. CDR3 bases: TGCGCCAGCAGTGAGGGACTTAATCCCTCCTACGAGCAGTACTTC.

The chain links TRBV5-5 to TRBJ2-5, with D uncertain. V was clipped by 0 bases and J by 3 bases, with 3 bases between them. Germline CDR1 and CDR2: SGHKS and YYEKEE (reference sequence). CDR3 length equals 12 residues. CDR3 bases: TGTGCCAGCAGCTTGGCTAAAGAGACCCAGTACTTC. This codes for CASSLAKETQYF.

As DNA, the CDR3 is TGTGCCAGCAGTTACTCGAGCCAGGTGCCCTCCTACGAGCAGTACTTC. This codes for CASSYSSQVPSYEQYF. V is TRBV6-5 and J is TRBJ2-7; D remains unclear. Trimming cost V 0 bases and J 0 bases, with 12 bases left between them. The germline V gene encodes CDR1 MNHEY and CDR2 SVGAGI. This CDR3 has 16 residues.

This rearrangement joins TRBV14 to TRBJ2-7; TRBD2 agrees at 7 bases. Trimming removed 3 bases from V and 2 bases from J; junction bases left unmatched: 7. Germline loops: CDR1 SGHDN, CDR2 FVKESK. This CDR3 region has 15 residues. The CDR3 region has the DNA TGTGCCAGCAGCCAGAGGACTAGAGCCGCCTACGAGCAGTACTTC. Translating it yields CASSQRTRAAYEQYF.

V gene TRBV7-2 combines with J gene TRBJ2-4; D possibly corresponds to TRBD2 (6 bases). The length of the CDR3 is 13 residues. Germline-derived CDR1 and CDR2 are SGHTA and FQGNSA. Trimming left V 5 bases short and J 6 bases short, with 11 bases between. The CDR3 nucleotides read TGTGCCAGCAGCACACGGGGACTAAACATTCAGTACTTC. Its translation is CASSTRGLNIQYF.

CDR3 region: CASSLVQTSGRQETQYF. For the CDR3, the DNA is TGTGCCAGCAGCTTAGTTCAGACTAGCGGGAGACAAGAGACCCAGTACTTC. This chain connects TRBV7-2 to TRBJ2-5; the match to TRBD2 covers 12 bases. This CDR3 has 17 residues. Germline V gives CDR1 SGHTA, CDR2 FQGNSA. Germline trimming cut 1 base from V and 2 bases from J; bases unmatched to any gene: 5.

The genes are TRBV5-1 and TRBJ1-2, with 8 bases fitting TRBD1. V dropped 0 bases and J dropped 8; count of bases not matched to a gene: 9. Germline V gives CDR1 SGHRS, CDR2 YFSETQ. This CDR3 spans 15 amino acids. The CDR3 protein is CASSLGRGLIDGYTF. CDR3 DNA sequence: TGCGCCAGCAGCTTGGGCAGGGGGCTGATTGACGGCTACACCTTC.

V and J are TRBV19 and TRBJ2-1; 12 positions agree with TRBD2. This CDR3 spans 17 amino acids. Germline trimming cut 0 bases from V and 9 bases from J; bases unmatched to any gene: 9. Germline lookup yields CDR1 LNHDA and CDR2 SQIVND (reference sequence). CDR3 residues: CASSIDYRLAGEVEQFF. CDR3 nucleotides: TGTGCCAGTAGTATAGATTACCGACTAGCGGGGGAGGTTGAGCAGTTCTTC.

J is TRBJ2-1 and V is TRBV11-3; D is possibly TRBD2 (8 bases). Germline CDR1 and CDR2: SGHNT and YENEEA. The germline V and J ends were trimmed by 5 bases and 4 bases, with 18 bases remaining between them. The CDR3 is made up of 16 amino acids. CDR3 bases: TGTGCCAGCAGCCCCCGGGACAGCGGGAGTTACAATGAGCAGTTCTTC. Amino acids: CASSPRDSGSYNEQFF.

The chain has TRBV2 and TRBJ2-7, with D maybe TRBD2 (6 bases). V was clipped by 6 bases and J by 3 bases, with 15 bases between them. The CDR3 loop spans 14 amino acids. CDR1 SNHLY and CDR2 FYNNEI come from the germline V gene. The DNA of the CDR3 is TGTGCCAGCAGAAGGTTAGGAGGGAACTACGAGCAGTACTTC. It translates to CASRRLGGNYEQYF.

The chain employs TRBV7-3 and TRBJ2-1; D might be TRBD2 (7 bases). V lost 5 bases to trimming and J lost 8 bases, with 19 bases between them. The CDR3 consists of 15 residues. Germline V gene lookup returns CDR1 SGHTA and CDR2 FQGTGA. The CDR3 DNA follows: TGTGCCAGCAGCCCACGAAGGGGGGGCTGGGATGAGCAGTTCTTC. The encoded protein is CASSPRRGGWDEQFF.

The chain links TRBV4-2 to TRBJ2-7, with 9 bases fitting TRBD1. From germline, CDR1 is LGHNA and CDR2 YNFKEQ. V dropped 3 bases and J dropped 4; count of bases not matched to a gene: 4. The CDR3 is 14 amino acids. The CDR3 DNA is TGTGCCAGCAGCCACACAGGGGGCGTTTACGAGCAGTACTTC. The encoded protein is CASSHTGGVYEQYF.

J is TRBJ1-1 and V is TRBV13; D remains unclear. CDR1 is PRHDT, CDR2 FYEKMQ, per germline (reference sequence). The V end lost 4 bases, the J end lost 4 bases, and 7 bases lay between the germline ends. This CDR3 is 12 amino acids long. The CDR3 sequence is CASSSPSTEAFF. CDR3 sequence (DNA): TGTGCCAGCAGCTCCCCGTCCACTGAAGCTTTCTTT.

V usage is TRBV5-4 and J usage is TRBJ2-7; 13 bases line up with TRBD2. Germline loops: CDR1 SGHNT, CDR2 YYREEE (reference sequence). The junction had 1 base not matched to a gene; V was cut back by 3 bases and J by 4 bases. The CDR3 is 14 residues long. The chain's CDR3 is CASSSGLAGYEQYF. DNA of the CDR3: TGTGCCAGCAGCTCGGGACTAGCGGGGTACGAGCAGTACTTC.

The chain combines TRBV27 with TRBJ2-2, with D perhaps matching TRBD2 (6 bases). Germline CDR1 MNHEY, CDR2 SMNVEV (reference sequence). CDR3 size: 14 residues. V lost 8 bases and J lost 1, with 11 bases in between. The CDR3 spells CASGGNLNTGELFF. CDR3 nucleotide sequence: TGTGCCAGCGGCGGGAACTTGAACACCGGGGAGCTGTTTTTT.

The chain couples TRBV11-2 to TRBJ2-1, with 11 bases lining up with TRBD2. The V segment lost 5 bases and the J segment 7 bases; nucleotides outside the gene matches: 7. Germline assignment: CDR1 SGHAT and CDR2 FQNNGV. There are 15 residues in the CDR3. The CDR3 DNA reads TGTGCCAGCAGCGCACTAGCGGGAGAGGAGAATGAGCAGTTCTTC. Its protein product is CASSALAGEENEQFF.

The J gene is TRBJ2-3, the V gene TRBV29-1; 10 nucleotides line up with TRBD2. V was pared by 6 bases and J by 2 bases, with 5 bases of the junction left unmatched. Germline assignment: CDR1 SQVTM and CDR2 ANQGSEA. This CDR3 has 14 residues. CDR3 sequence reads: CSVGGTSDTDTQYF. DNA of the CDR3: TGCAGCGTGGGCGGGACTAGCGACACAGATACGCAGTATTTT.

V gene TRBV19 combines with J gene TRBJ2-1, with 10 positions matching TRBD2. Germline values: CDR1 LNHDA, CDR2 SQIVND (reference sequence). This CDR3 contains 17 residues. Trimming at V came to 2 bases and at J to 4 bases, leaving 8 bases not matched to a gene. In DNA form, the CDR3 reads TGTGCCAGTAGTATAAGGTTAGCGGGAGGCCTTTACAATGAGCAGTTCTTC. Translated, it gives CASSIRLAGGLYNEQFF.